These 5 T cell receptor beta chains were all obtained from the same sample, sequenced in a study of identical twins. A single record per CDR3 protein comes from TCRdb applying MiXCR to the 5' RACE reads. The sample lists around 530,000 distinct CDR3 sequences; approximately 14% were seen once. This sample also belongs to another study, concerning yellow fever vaccine responses in identical twins.

The specimen sequenced was CD4+ T cells sorted from blood. These receptor sequences come from a woman aged 18-30 years in good health.

This clonotype was picked up a small number of times. CDR3: CASSLNSFYGYTF. DNA for the CDR3: TGTGCCAGCAGTTTAAACAGCTTCTATGGCTACACCTTC. The V gene is TRBV12-3 or TRBV12-4, the J gene TRBJ1-2; D is unresolved. The CDR3 is 13 residues long. V lost 2 bases, J lost 4 bases, and 8 bases lay in between.

This clonotype was detected many times. The chain has TRBV25-1 and TRBJ2-1, with TRBD2 identical over 9 bases. Germline CDR1 and CDR2: MGHDK and SYGVNS. The junction had 3 bases not matched to a gene; V was cut back by 5 bases and J by 4 bases. The CDR3 is 14 amino acids. CDR3 DNA sequence: TGTGCCAGCAGTTTTGCGGGAGGGTACAATGAGCAGTTCTTC. Protein: CASSFAGGYNEQFF. The complete variable domain, with remaining parts taken from reference TRBV25-1 and TRBJ2-1, reads EADIYQTPRYLVIGTGKKITLECSQTMGHDKMYWYQQDPGMELHLIHYSYGVNSTEKGDLSSESTVSRIRTEHFPLTLESARPSHTSQYLCASSFAGGYNEQFFGPGTRLTVL.

This clonotype showed up just a few times. The CDR3 loop reads CASSTGYEQYF. Written as DNA, the CDR3 is TGTGCCAGCAGCACAGGGTACGAGCAGTACTTC. V gene TRBV28 combines with J gene TRBJ2-7, with a tentative D call TRBD1 (6 bases). V was trimmed by 6 bases and J by 4 bases, leaving 7 bases between them. Germline CDR1 MDHEN, CDR2 SYDVKM. The CDR3 contains 11 residues.

This clonotype was counted ten times or more. This sequence joins TRBV12-3 or TRBV12-4 and TRBJ2-5; D tentatively fits TRBD1 or TRBD2 (5 bases each). The CDR3 totals 13 residues. Deletions cut 6 bases from V and 5 bases from J, with 13 bases between. In nucleotides, the CDR3 is TGTGCCAGCAGCCAGGTGGGGGAGGAGACCCAGTACTTC. Translated, it gives CASSQVGEETQYF.

This clonotype was counted only a few times. The chain carries TRBV20-1 and TRBJ2-4; 7 bases line up with TRBD1. CDR3 length: 16 amino acids. J was trimmed by 3 bases and V by 3 bases; bases with no gene match: 11. The germline CDR1 and CDR2 sequences are DFQATT and SNEGSKA (reference sequence). The CDR3 region is CSASKLGTADKNIQYF. In DNA, the CDR3 is TGCAGTGCTAGTAAACTGGGGACAGCCGACAAAAACATTCAGTACTTC.